A selection of T cell receptor beta chains follows, all from one sample in a study of T cell responses to AZD1222 COVID-19 vaccine. Some clones are missing from TCRdb's copy, which holds only in-frame ones; the method was immunoSEQ multiplex PCR. The sample lists over 140,000 clones, around 90% occurring once. This specimen was peripheral blood, taken on day 0 of AZD1222 vaccination. Receptors originate from an adult in good health. The CDR3 runs from the conserved cysteine through the conserved F or W. The order of the fields is D gene, J gene, CDR3 length, V gene, clone size, CDR3 DNA, CDR3 protein. The D gene is left open where the match is weak. The size entry is marked missing in some rows and otherwise reads once, few, many or a size class.

>-|TRBJ2-2|18|TRBV4-1|-
TGCGCCAGCAGTACGCGAAGGGTCCAGGGGATGAACACCGGGGAGCTGTTTTTT
CASSTRRVQGMNTGELFF
>TRBD2|TRBJ2-7|17|TRBV19|-
TGTGCCAGTAGTATGAATTTTCGGCGGGGGGGCTCCTACGAGCAGTACTTC
CASSMNFRRGGSYEQYF
>-|TRBJ2-7|14|TRBV18|once
TGTGCCAGCTCACCACCAGGGGGAATTAACGAGCAGTACTTC
CASSPPGGINEQYF
>-|TRBJ1-2|15|TRBV4-1|few
TGCGCCAGCAGCCAAGATGTGGCAGGGCACTATGGCTACACCTTC
CASSQDVAGHYGYTF
>-|TRBJ2-7|18|TRBV7-2|-
TGTGCCAGCAGCTGGGGGGTGCGAAGGGGACATAGCTCCTACGAGCAGTACTTC
CASSWGVRRGHSSYEQYF
>-|TRBJ2-7|13|TRBV7-2|-
TGTGCCAGCAGCTTAGGTTGGAAGGACGAGCAGTACTTC
CASSLGWKDEQYF
>-|TRBJ1-2|13|TRBV19|-
TGTGCCAGTAGTATAGCCGGGTACTGGGGCTACACCTTC
CASSIAGYWGYTF
>-|TRBJ2-7|14|TRBV2|-
TGTGCCAGCATTAAGTCGGAGGGGGCGGACGAGCAGTACTTC
CASIKSEGADEQYF
>TRBD1|TRBJ2-1|15|TRBV24-1|-
TGTGCCACCAGTGATTTGGGACAGGGGGCTGGTGAGCAGTTCTTC
CATSDLGQGAGEQFF
>-|TRBJ2-3|14|TRBV27|-
TGTGCCAGCAGTCGACAGATAAGCACAGATACGCAGTATTTT
CASSRQISTDTQYF
>-|TRBJ2-7|13|TRBV19|-
TGTGCCAGTAGTATAGATTCGGGCTACGAGCAGTACTTC
CASSIDSGYEQYF
>-|TRBJ2-1|14|TRBV19|-
TGTGCCAGTAGTAACAGGGCTCTCACCAATGAGCAGTTCTTC
CASSNRALTNEQFF
>-|TRBJ1-5|16|TRBV27|-
TGTGCCAGCAGTCTCACCGGGACTGGAAGCAATCAGCCCCAGCATTTT
CASSLTGTGSNQPQHF
>-|TRBJ1-1|11|TRBV20-1|-
TGCAGTGCCGTAGGGAACACTGAAGCTTTCTTT
CSAVGNTEAFF
>TRBD2|TRBJ2-3|17|TRBV5-1|-
TGCGCCAGCAGCATCGGACTAGCGGGGGGGAGCACAGATACGCAGTATTTT
CASSIGLAGGSTDTQYF
>-|TRBJ2-1|11|TRBV13|few
TGTGCCAGCCGCTTTGGCAGTGAGCAGTTCTTC
CASRFGSEQFF
>TRBD1|TRBJ2-4|13|TRBV19|-
TGTGCCAGTAGGAGGGACAGGGAAAACATTCAGTACTTC
CASRRDRENIQYF
>-|TRBJ2-7|11|TRBV28|-
TGTGCCAGCAGTTTTACCGACGAGCAGTACTTC
CASSFTDEQYF
>-|TRBJ2-4|14|TRBV11-3|-
TGTGCCAGCAGCCCATCGGGGCAGATAAACATTCAGTACTTC
CASSPSGQINIQYF
>-|TRBJ2-2|13|TRBV6-5|-
TGTGCCAGCAGTTTCCGCCGGGGCGGGGAGCTGTTTTTT
CASSFRRGGELFF
>TRBD1|TRBJ1-6|16|TRBV2|few
TGTGCCACTCGGACAGGACCGAGCTCCTATAATTCACCCCTCCACTTT
CATRTGPSSYNSPLHF
>-|TRBJ2-1|14|TRBV18|once
TGTGCCAGCTCACCCGGGACCACCTACAATGAGCAGTTCTTC
CASSPGTTYNEQFF
>-|TRBJ1-4|15|TRBV18|-
TGTGCCAGCTCACCCCAATGGGGGGCTAATGAAAAACTGTTTTTT
CASSPQWGANEKLFF
>-|TRBJ1-3|15|TRBV19|few
TGTGCCACCGCCGTGGACAGAAACTCTGGAAACACCATATATTTT
CATAVDRNSGNTIYF
>TRBD2|TRBJ2-7|13|TRBV2|-
TGTGCCAGCAGGACTAGCTGGAACCACGAGCAGTACTTC
CASRTSWNHEQYF
>TRBD1|TRBJ1-2|13|TRBV29-1|-
TGCAGCGTAACAGGGGGCGAGTTCTATGGCTACACCTTC
CSVTGGEFYGYTF
>-|TRBJ2-7|15|TRBV6-5|-
TGTGCCAGCAGCGACAGGTTCTTGAGCTCCTACGAGCAGTACTTC
CASSDRFLSSYEQYF
>-|TRBJ1-6|15|TRBV5-1|-
TGCGCCAGCAGCCCCCAAGCAGCCAATAATTCACCCCTCCACTTT
CASSPQAANNSPLHF
>-|TRBJ1-1|18|TRBV28|few
TGTGCCAGCCATGCCGCGGACACCACTTACAGGAGAAACACTGAAGCTTTCTTT
CASHAADTTYRRNTEAFF
>-|TRBJ1-1|14|TRBV11-2|-
TGTGCCAGCAGCTTAGATCTGATGAACACTGAAGCTTTCTTT
CASSLDLMNTEAFF
>-|TRBJ1-4|14|TRBV6-5|-
TGTGCCAGCACCCCTATAGCAACTAATGAAAAACTGTTTTTT
CASTPIATNEKLFF
>-|TRBJ2-3|15|TRBV9|-
TGTGCCAGCAGCGTATCTCCGATTGGGGCAGATACGCAGTATTTT
CASSVSPIGADTQYF
>-|TRBJ2-7|15|TRBV21-1|-
TGTGCCAGCAGCAAAGATTGCCAGGGCGCCTACGAGCAGTACTTC
CASSKDCQGAYEQYF
>-|TRBJ2-1|17|TRBV1|-
TGCACCAGCAGCCCGAGCGGGAGGCTCCTCTCCTACAATGAGCAGTTCTTC
CTSSPSGRLLSYNEQFF
>TRBD1|TRBJ2-2|14|TRBV24-1|-
TGTGCCACCAGTGATTGGCAGGGACAGGTGGAGCTGTTTTTT
CATSDWQGQVELFF